This TCR beta chain was captured in a study of siplizumab effects on memory and regulatory T cells. Findings and caveats of the study: To unstimulated subsets, only a minor fraction of alloreactive clones could be mapped. Reactions containing siplizumab showed mappable alloreactive CD4+ clones averaging 68.8% Treg-derived, versus 25% to 30% in controls.

Germline V gene lookup returns CDR1 SEHNR and CDR2 FQNEAQ (reference sequence). The CDR3 runs to 16 residues. The V gene lost 5 bases and the J gene lost 3 bases, with 19 bases spanning the gap. A remark on this clone: The antigen is undetermined.

Per individual sample, 95,000 to 100,000 TCR templates were assayed. Clones were read by immunoSEQ multiplex PCR, and TCRdb kept only the in-frame ones, dropping some. Of over 95,000 clones in the sample, over 85% were seen once. Sequenced: non-Treg CD4+ T cells sorted from blood. The source of this sequence is a human donor in good health. The chain combines TRBV7-9 with TRBJ1-1; D unclear. The CDR3 region has the DNA TGTGCCAGCAGCCCAATTTTTGGGAGAGCAGACACTGAAGCTTTCTTT. Translating gives CASSPIFGRADTEAFF.